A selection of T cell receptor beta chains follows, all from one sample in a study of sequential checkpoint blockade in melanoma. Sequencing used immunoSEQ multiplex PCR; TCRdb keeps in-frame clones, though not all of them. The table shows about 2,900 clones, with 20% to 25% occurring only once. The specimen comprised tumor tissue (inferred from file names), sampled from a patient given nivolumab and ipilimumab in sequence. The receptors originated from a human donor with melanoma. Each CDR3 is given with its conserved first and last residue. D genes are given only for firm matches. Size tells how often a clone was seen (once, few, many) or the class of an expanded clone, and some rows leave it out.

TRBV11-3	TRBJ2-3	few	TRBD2	CASSLGLAGLADTQYF
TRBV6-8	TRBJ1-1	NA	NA	CASSVARIVPTEAFF
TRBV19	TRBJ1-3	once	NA	CASSTGGPSGNTIYF
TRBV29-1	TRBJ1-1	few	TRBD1	CSGNRGMANTEAFF
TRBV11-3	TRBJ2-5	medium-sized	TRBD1	CASSSTRQGALGETQYF
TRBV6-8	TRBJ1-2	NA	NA	CASSAGANYGYTF
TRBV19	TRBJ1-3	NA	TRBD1	CASSIISNRGSGNTIYF
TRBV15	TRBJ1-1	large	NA	CATSARTRNTEAFF
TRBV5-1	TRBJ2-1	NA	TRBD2	CASTGTSGFSYNEQFF
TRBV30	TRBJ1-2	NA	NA	CAWSHLQGYGYTF
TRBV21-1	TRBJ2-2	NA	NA	CASSPSGPITGELFF
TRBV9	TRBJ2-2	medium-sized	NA	CASSPKSNTGELFF
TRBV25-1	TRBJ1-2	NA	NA	CASAPTGFYGYTF
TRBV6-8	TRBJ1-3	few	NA	CASSTGPGNTIYF
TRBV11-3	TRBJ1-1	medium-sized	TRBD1	CASSLVRDRVNKAFF
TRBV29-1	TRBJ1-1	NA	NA	CSVGRDGASEAFF
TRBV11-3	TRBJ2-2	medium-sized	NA	CASSLVPRNTGELFF
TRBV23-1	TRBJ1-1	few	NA	CASSPLLNTEAFF
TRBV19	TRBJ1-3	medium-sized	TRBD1	CASRRPGQGNTIYF
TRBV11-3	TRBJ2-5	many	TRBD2	CASSPGGGQETQYF
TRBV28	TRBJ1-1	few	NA	CASSPGANTEAFF
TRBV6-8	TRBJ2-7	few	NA	CASSPRAGRSYEQYF
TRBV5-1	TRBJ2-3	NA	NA	CASSPGSITDTQYF
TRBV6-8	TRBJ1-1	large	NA	CASRESSLSSEAFF